The entry below describes one T cell receptor beta chain. The record originates from a study of blood T cell repertoires in COVID-19. Whole-study context: Samples representing acute and convalescent COVID-19 were sourced from the United States, Italy and Spain. PBMCs, B-cell-depleted T cells, or T cells provided the cDNA or gDNA that made up the material.

V dropped 2 bases and J dropped 7 bases, with 15 bases sitting between them. This CDR3 is built from 15 residues. Germline lookup yields CDR1 MNHEY and CDR2 SVGAGI. Source study methods: Cell counts per sample came from amplifying reference gene primers. Libraries were prepared by immunoSEQ multiplex PCR; TCRdb keeps only in-frame clonotypes and omits some of them. V and J calls and clone size follow that table, whereas D and trimming were derived from the DNA. The sample contains over 150,000 clones, over 80% of which appear only once. The source material was peripheral blood. The chain recombines TRBV6-5 with TRBJ2-1; D may be TRBD2 (7 bases). The receptor was derived from a woman aged 55 to 70 who had recovered from COVID-19. The CDR3 sequence is CASSYRGGGLNEQFF. The CDR3 bases are TGTGCCAGCAGTTACCGAGGGGGGGGTCTGAATGAGCAGTTCTTC.